The 7 T cell receptor beta chains listed next were all sequenced from one sample in a study of cytomegalovirus exposure and HLA in healthy donors. Sequenced by immunoSEQ multiplex PCR; TCRdb stores in-frame clones only, minus some. The sample includes 100,000 to 150,000 clones, approximately 95% of them seen just once. Sequencing used PBMCs. The receptors originated from a man between 18 and 35 years old in good health and CMV-seronegative.

The chain links TRBV6-5 to TRBJ1-4; TRBD1 is a possible D gene (5 bases). Trimming removed 2 bases at V and 5 bases at J, with 9 bases between. The CDR3 runs 14 residues. Germline CDR1 MNHEY, CDR2 SVGAGI. The CDR3 region has the DNA TGTGCCAGCAGTTACGGGGCAGGGAATGAAAAACTGTTTTTT. Protein product: CASSYGAGNEKLFF.

The chain recombines TRBV7-3 with TRBJ2-2; weak D call: TRBD2 (6 bases). V was pared by 2 bases and J by 7 bases, with 8 bases between. The CDR3 is 13 residues long. The germline V gene has CDR1 SGHTA and CDR2 FQGTGA. CDR3 sequence (DNA): TGTGCCAGCAGCTTACCCGGGGGCGGGGAGCTGTTTTTT. Protein product: CASSLPGGGELFF.

The chain joins TRBV29-1 to TRBJ2-3, with 8 nucleotides matching TRBD1. This CDR3 is 14 amino acids long. Trimming cost V 6 bases and J 0 bases; bases outside gene matches: 5. The germline V gene encodes CDR1 SQVTM and CDR2 ANQGSEA. DNA of the CDR3: TGCAGCGTATGGACAGGGACTAGCACAGATACGCAGTATTTT. Translated: CSVWTGTSTDTQYF.

The V gene is TRBV28, the J gene TRBJ1-5, with a tentative D call TRBD1 (5 bases). Per germline, CDR1 MDHEN and CDR2 SYDVKM. V shed 2 bases and J shed 6 bases, with 17 bases lying between them. The CDR3 length is 16 residues. For the CDR3, the DNA is TGTGCCAGCAGTTTAGGCCCTAGGGGCGTCGGTCAGCCCCAGCATTTT. Translation gives CASSLGPRGVGQPQHF.

CDR3 nucleotide sequence: TGTGCCTGGAGGCCGGGTTCCGGGGAGCTGTTTTTT. It encodes CAWRPGSGELFF. The chain carries TRBV30 and TRBJ2-2; unclear D gene. This CDR3 is 12 amino acids long. Deletions cut 3 bases from V and 6 bases from J, with 8 bases between. Per germline, CDR1 GTSNPN and CDR2 SVGIG (reference sequence). The whole variable domain, filled in from reference TRBV30 and TRBJ2-2, reads SQTIHQWPATLVQPVGSPLSLECTVEGTSNPNLYWYRQAAGRGLQLLFYSVGIGQISSEVPQNLSASRPQDRQFILSSKKLLLSDSGFYLCAWRPGSGELFFGEGSRLTVL.

The J gene is TRBJ1-3, the V gene TRBV7-3; D unresolved. The CDR3 extends over 14 amino acids. Germline loops: CDR1 SGHTA, CDR2 FQGTGA. Trimming pared 2 bases from V and 0 bases from J, leaving 5 bases between. As DNA, the CDR3 is TGTGCCAGCAGCTTAGAGGGCTCTGGAAACACCATATATTTT. Translated, it gives CASSLEGSGNTIYF.

The genes are TRBV28 and TRBJ2-7; 13 positions agree with TRBD2. Germline lookup yields CDR1 MDHEN and CDR2 SYDVKM. Trimming removed 3 bases from V and 6 bases from J; junction bases left unmatched: 2. The CDR3 covers 14 residues. CDR3 coding DNA: TGTGCCAGCAGTTTGACTAGCGGGAGGACCGAGCAGTACTTC. Encoded protein: CASSLTSGRTEQYF. Supplemented by reference TRBV28 and TRBJ2-7, the full variable domain reads DVKVTQSSRYLVKRTGEKVFLECVQDMDHENMFWYRQDPGLGLRLIYFSYDVKMKEKGDIPEGYSVSREKKERFSLILESASTNQTSMYLCASSLTSGRTEQYFGPGTRLTVT.